The 13 T cell receptor beta chains given below trace back to one sample, sequenced in a study of CD8 T cells in ankylosing spondylitis. Findings of the study overall: A motif of fewer than ten highly homologous TCR beta variants was seen as apparently characteristic of ankylosing spondylitis blood.

Antigen specificity for these receptors is unknown. Each CDR3 protein gets one entry after TCRdb re-called the 5' RACE reads with MiXCR. The data show about 330,000 distinct CDR3 sequences, 8% seen once. Sequenced material: blood, either unsorted or a sorted T cell fraction (not recorded which). These receptors originate from a male donor with ankylosing spondylitis.

This chain joins TRBV7-3 and TRBJ2-2; D possibly uses TRBD1 or TRBD2 (5 bases each). The germline V gene has CDR1 SGHTA and CDR2 FQGTGA. The CDR3 is made up of 13 amino acids. Trimming left V 6 bases short and J 6 bases short, with 11 bases between. The CDR3 region has the DNA TGTGCCAGCAGTCGGGACGGGGCCGGGGAGCTGTTTTTT. Protein product: CASSRDGAGELFF.

This clonotype was seen repeatedly, ten times or more. The V gene is TRBV10-1, the J gene TRBJ2-1; unclear D gene. The germline CDR1 and CDR2 sequences are WNHNN and SYGVQD (reference sequence). Between the trimmed V and J ends, which lost 8 bases and 5 bases, there was a span of 7 bases. The length of the CDR3 is 11 residues. The CDR3 region is CASGYNNEQFF. The CDR3 DNA reads TGCGCCAGCGGGTACAACAATGAGCAGTTCTTC.

This clonotype has more than one count but fewer than ten. The chain uses TRBV4-3 and TRBJ2-6, with a tentative D call TRBD1 (5 bases). This CDR3 spans 15 amino acids. Trimming pared 1 base from V and 2 bases from J, leaving 6 bases between. Germline V lookup: CDR1 LGHNA, CDR2 YSLEER. The CDR3 sequence is CASSQAGTGANVLTF. The CDR3 region has the DNA TGCGCCAGCAGCCAAGCAGGGACTGGGGCCAACGTCCTGACTTTC.

A single count supports this clonotype. The chain combines TRBV30 with TRBJ2-3; D is uncertain. The V end was cut by 7 bases, the J end by 1 base, with 15 bases between. The CDR3 loop spans 14 amino acids. CDR1 and CDR2 from the germline V gene are GTSNPN and SVGIG (reference sequence). In DNA form, the CDR3 reads TGTGCCTTAGTAGCAGGTCCTCGCACAGATACGCAGTATTTT. It encodes CALVAGPRTDTQYF.

This clonotype was counted many times. The rearrangement joins TRBV20-1 to TRBJ2-3; D is undetermined. The CDR3 contains 13 residues. V lost 5 bases and J 0 bases, leaving 9 bases between the germline ends. Germline CDR1 and CDR2: DFQATT and SNEGSKA (reference sequence). The CDR3 reads CSAVGTSTDTQYF. The CDR3 bases are TGCAGTGCTGTTGGTACGAGCACAGATACGCAGTATTTT.

The table lists this clonotype with many counts. Its ends do not fully match the called genes, so a read error is possible. V usage is TRBV6-1 and J usage is TRBJ1-2; possible D gene TRBD1, 5 bases. The CDR3 runs to 13 residues. CDR1 is MNHNS, CDR2 SASEGT, per germline. CDR3 nucleotide sequence: TGTGCCAGCCGGATCGAAGGGGTAGGTGGCTACACCTTT. Its protein is CASRIEGVGGYTF.

This clonotype was observed many times. The chain joins TRBV12-3 or TRBV12-4 to TRBJ2-7; D assignment may be TRBD1 or TRBD2 (5 bases each). Trimming stripped 5 bases from V and 5 bases from J, with 13 bases between. This CDR3 is built from 13 residues. CDR3 nucleotide sequence: TGTGCCAGCAGTCCTCCGGGGCTCGACGAGCAGTACTTC. Translation: CASSPPGLDEQYF.

This clonotype was found many times. The chain is built from TRBV20-1 and TRBJ1-2; TRBD1 matches 7 bases. The CDR3 extends over 15 amino acids. V trimming: 1 base; J trimming: 4 bases; junction bases outside the gene matches: 9. Germline V gives CDR1 DFQATT, CDR2 SNEGSKA (reference sequence). CDR3 amino acids: CSARGRRGLSYGYTF. CDR3 nucleotides: TGCAGTGCTAGAGGAAGGAGGGGGCTGAGCTATGGCTACACCTTC.

This clonotype was observed many times. The CDR3 protein is CSVESLGRDVGAFF. Written as DNA, the CDR3 is TGCAGCGTTGAATCCCTTGGCAGAGACGTCGGAGCTTTCTTT. The J gene is TRBJ1-1, the V gene TRBV29-1; unclear D gene. Germline values: CDR1 SQVTM, CDR2 ANQGSEA. The CDR3 contains 14 residues. V shed 2 bases and J shed 10 bases, with 20 bases lying between them.

This clonotype came up many times. V gene TRBV29-1 combines with J gene TRBJ2-2; D remains ambiguous. From germline, CDR1 is SQVTM and CDR2 ANQGSEA. This CDR3 spans 14 amino acids. V dropped 7 bases and J dropped 4 bases, with 16 bases sitting between them. CDR3 DNA sequence: TGCAGCGGTACCGGACCGCCGGGCACCGGGGAGCTGTTTTTT. This sequence encodes CSGTGPPGTGELFF.

This sequence joins TRBV5-5 and TRBJ2-6; 7 bases line up with TRBD2. V lost 4 bases, J lost 2 bases, and 6 bases stayed unmatched. Germline V gene sequence: CDR1 SGHKS, CDR2 YYEKEE (reference sequence). The CDR3 has 16 residues. This CDR3 reads CASSINRGAGANVLTF. In nucleotides, the CDR3 is TGTGCCAGCAGCATCAACCGGGGGGCTGGGGCCAACGTCCTGACTTTC.

This clonotype was picked up many times. The genes are TRBV29-1 and TRBJ2-5; no clear D. CDR1 and CDR2 (germline): SQVTM, ANQGSEA. V was cut by 3 bases and J by 2 bases, with 4 bases left in between. The CDR3 totals 11 residues. The DNA of the CDR3 is TGCAGCGTTGAGGGACAAGAGACCCAGTACTTC. It encodes CSVEGQETQYF.

At least ten counts were recorded for this clonotype. This sequence joins TRBV29-1 and TRBJ2-2; 9 bases map to TRBD2. The CDR3 has 15 amino acids. V shed 6 bases and J 1 base; nucleotides not matched to a gene: 6. CDR1 and CDR2 from the germline V gene are SQVTM and ANQGSEA. The CDR3 DNA reads as TGCAGCGTCTCTAGCGGGATAGGGAACACCGGGGAGCTGTTTTTT. Protein: CSVSSGIGNTGELFF.